A single T cell receptor beta chain is shown here with its context. This clonotype has only a few counts. The target of this receptor is not known. The sample holds no much larger clone one base away, and base qualities are not on file. Library method: 5' RACE. Sequencing was performed on an Illumina HiSeq 2500. The second PCR ran for roughly 6 to 11 cycles and used a J-beta primer mix along with a sample-barcoded 5' primer. Each TCR beta cDNA molecule received a unique molecular identifier from a template-switch 5' adaptor carrying 12 random nucleotides. At least 3 million CDR3-containing paired-end reads were obtained from each sample. The Mint cDNA synthesis kit, primed by a TRBC-specific oligonucleotide, was used to synthesize first-strand cDNA from all RNA. All cDNA was treated with uracil-DNA glycosylase and then went through a first 18-cycle PCR with the universal primers M1SS and BC2_uni_R. On the authors' methods: For normalization, 1 million high-quality reads, each with a distinct molecular identifier, were randomly selected from each sample. Reads sharing molecular identifiers were discarded rather than binned into consensus sequences. MiTCR, with a Q25 quality threshold and the strictest error-elimination algorithm, was used for CDR3 identification, clonotype clustering and error correction. A nonparametric unseen species model with Euler transformation was used to estimate a lower bound on total TCR beta diversity. TCRdb ran its own pipeline on the public reads, namely fastp trimming at Q25 and MiXCR clone calling, and kept in-frame beta chains. Each record represents a unique CDR3 protein, reported with the most common genes and DNA among its rows. These V and J calls rely on TCRdb rather than the paper's analysis. The sample table holds about 630,000 distinct CDR3 sequences, of which about 21% were seen once. Of the sample, about 3.6% is held by the ten largest clones.

This record belongs to a study of blood T cells in healthy people across ages (dated by TCRdb to about 2015). Concerning the study at large: In model experiments, roughly one uniquely barcoded TCR beta cDNA molecule per two T cells was captured by template switching. Four age groups were formed from the donors: young (average 16 years), middle-aged (approximately 40), aged (62) and long-lived (82). To track age-related changes in TCR beta repertoire diversity, the study relied on deep sequencing normalized with unique cDNA molecular identifiers. Two additional independent replicas of 1 million unique cDNA reads from the same blood draw were analyzed for two donors (one aged 18 to 30 and one aged 80 or older). To avoid experimental bias, donors of different ages were randomly spread across the sequencing lanes.

Study-level results and caveats: Observed TCR beta diversity per million T cells fell roughly linearly with age, and a significant reduction was already apparent by age about 43. Donor CMV infection status was unknown, potentially confounding age-related changes in expanded clonotypes. Compared with the aged group, the long-lived group had more naive CD4+ T cells, fewer expanded clones and increased TCR diversity, a pattern suggesting age selection. Since profiling was done on bulk unsorted PBMCs, naive and antigen-experienced compartments could not be conclusively compared. There was a strong correlation between observed TCR beta diversity and the percentage of naive T cells measured by flow cytometry. Total diversity estimates from one million sequenced T cells were considered lower bounds and underestimates.

Donors were 30 to 45 systemically healthy Caucasian individuals from Russia aged roughly 6 to 95 years. Each donor gave approximately 9.3 milliliters of peripheral blood, collected into EDTA-treated Vacutainer tubes. Ficoll-Paque density-gradient centrifugation was used to isolate PBMCs, with at least 6.5 million per sample. Total RNA was extracted from PBMCs with Trizol reagent, with at least 6 micrograms obtained per sample. For every donor, flow cytometry on a PBMC aliquot measured the percentage of naive CD45RAhigh/CD27high T cells. Sequencing was done on a sample of blood. This sequence originates from a man between 65 and 85 years old in good health.

The CDR3 protein sequence reads: CAISEFNQPQHF. The sequenced DNA is TGTGCCATCAGTGAGTTTAATCAGCCCCAGCATTTT. The chain is made from TRBV10-3 and TRBJ1-5; the D segment cannot be called with confidence. In the germline V gene, CDR1 corresponds to ENHRY and CDR2 to SYGVKD. Between the V and J ends, shortened by 1 base and 4 bases respectively, the junction contains 2 bases. The CDR3 runs 12 amino acids, cysteine and phenylalanine included. The only DNA kept is the CDR3, 36 bases in frame from the first base.